These T cell receptor beta chains were read from a single sample in a study of radiation and T cells in renal cell carcinoma. The assay was immunoSEQ multiplex PCR, and TCRdb's table has in-frame clones only and misses some. The sample has about 130,000 clones, 70% to 90% seen once; the top ten hold more than 10%. The sample in question was blood, obtained from a patient whose treatment included radiotherapy and nephrectomy. These receptors were obtained from a woman between 50 and 59 years old with renal cell carcinoma. CDR3s include the opening cysteine and the closing phenylalanine or tryptophan. The D gene is left open where the match is weak. Size values are once, few and many counts, or a class for expanded clones, and some rows have none.

j_gene	d_gene	v_gene	abundance	CDR3nt	CDR3aa
TRBJ1-1	NA	TRBV6-5	NA	TGTGCCAGCAGTTACAGGCAGGGGCTTGGGAACACTGAAGCTTTCTTT	CASSYRQGLGNTEAFF
TRBJ2-3	TRBD2	TRBV7-9	NA	TGTGCCAGCAGCGATTCTCGGACTAGCGGGGGGGCAGATACGCAGTATTTT	CASSDSRTSGGADTQYF
TRBJ1-2	NA	TRBV25-1	NA	TGTGCCAGCAGTGATCGCGGGGCGCAGGACTATGGCTACACCTTC	CASSDRGAQDYGYTF
TRBJ1-4	NA	TRBV5-1	NA	TGCGCCAGCAGCGGGGGCCCAAATCGCGTTGAAAAACTGTTTTTT	CASSGGPNRVEKLFF
TRBJ1-1	TRBD1	TRBV5-4	NA	TGTGCCAGCAGCCAGAACAGGGGGCGCCCTGAAGCTTTCTTT	CASSQNRGRPEAFF
TRBJ2-7	TRBD1	TRBV18	NA	TGTGCCAGCTCCCCGGGACAGGGTCACAACGAGCAGTACTTC	CASSPGQGHNEQYF
TRBJ2-2	NA	TRBV5-4	NA	TGTGCCAGCAGCTTGGTGTCGGGGGCCGGGGAGCTGTTTTTT	CASSLVSGAGELFF
TRBJ2-4	NA	TRBV5-4	once	TGTGCCAGCAGCTTGGAACAGGCAACTTACATTCAGTACTTC	CASSLEQATYIQYF
TRBJ1-4	NA	TRBV10-3	NA	TGTGCCATCAGTGAGTCGGGGGGCGAGGAAAAACTGTTTTTT	CAISESGGEEKLFF
TRBJ1-5	TRBD1	TRBV29-1	few	TGCAGCGTTGGAGGGGGCAATAGCAATCAGCCCCAGCATTTT	CSVGGGNSNQPQHF
TRBJ1-6	NA	TRBV19	few	TGTGCCAGTAGTATAGGGAGGGATTCACCCCTCCACTTT	CASSIGRDSPLHF
TRBJ2-7	NA	TRBV4-2	NA	TGTGCCAGCAGCCAAGAGGGGGCCGGTCTCTACGAGCAGTACTTC	CASSQEGAGLYEQYF
TRBJ1-2	TRBD1	TRBV5-4	NA	TGTGCCAGCAGCTCGGACAGGGGAGAGTATGGCTACACCTTC	CASSSDRGEYGYTF
TRBJ2-5	TRBD2	TRBV6-5	once	TGTGCCAGCAGTTACGTCCGCGGGGGGGCCCAAGAGACCCAGTACTTC	CASSYVRGGAQETQYF
TRBJ2-3	TRBD2	TRBV7-2	NA	TGTGCCAGCAGCTTAGCGCCCCCGGGAGGTACAGATACGCAGTATTTT	CASSLAPPGGTDTQYF
TRBJ2-2	NA	TRBV7-2	once	TGTGCCAGCAGCTTAGTAGCACTCGGAGGGACCGGGGAGCTGTTTTTT	CASSLVALGGTGELFF
TRBJ1-5	NA	TRBV15	few	TGTGCCACCAGCGGACGGGGTTTTGGTCAGCCCCAGCATTTT	CATSGRGFGQPQHF
TRBJ2-2	TRBD1	TRBV2	few	TGTGCCGTAGGGACAGGGCCCAACACCGGGGAGCTGTTTTTT	CAVGTGPNTGELFF
TRBJ1-1	NA	TRBV29-1	few	TGCAGCGGAGACTTGAACACTGAAGCTTTCTTT	CSGDLNTEAFF
TRBJ2-7	TRBD2	TRBV5-1	NA	TGCGCCAGCAGGTTGAGACTAGCGGGGGGCTCCTACGAGCAGTACTTC	CASRLRLAGGSYEQYF
TRBJ2-5	NA	TRBV2	once	TGTGCCAGCAGTGACAGGGGACACAGCCAAGAGACCCAGTACTTC	CASSDRGHSQETQYF
TRBJ2-2	NA	TRBV5-1	NA	TGCGCCAGCAGCTTACAGGCTTTAGGGACCGGGGAGCTGTTTTTT	CASSLQALGTGELFF
TRBJ1-4	TRBD1	TRBV2	NA	TGTGCCAGCACCGAACAGGGGGCAACTAATGAAAAACTGTTTTTT	CASTEQGATNEKLFF
TRBJ1-1	NA	TRBV7-9	NA	TGTGCCAGCAGCTTAGAACTCAGGAACACTGAAGCTTTCTTT	CASSLELRNTEAFF
TRBJ2-3	TRBD2	TRBV6-1	NA	TGTGCCTGCTGGGGGGCTAGCGGGGGCCAAGATACGCAGTATTTT	CACWGASGGQDTQYF
TRBJ2-6	NA	TRBV4-2	NA	TGTGCCAGCAGCCAAAGTGAGGGCTCTGGGGCCAACGTCCTGACTTTC	CASSQSEGSGANVLTF
TRBJ2-2	NA	TRBV27	NA	TGTGCCAGCAGTCCGACGGATCCGGGCACCGGGGAGCTGTTTTTT	CASSPTDPGTGELFF
TRBJ1-2	TRBD1	TRBV6-6	NA	TGTGCCAGCAATGCGCAGGGGGAAACTAACTATGGCTACACCTTC	CASNAQGETNYGYTF
TRBJ2-7	NA	TRBV25-1	NA	TGTGCCAGCAGTGGACGGTACTCCTACGAGCAGTACTTC	CASSGRYSYEQYF